This TCR beta chain appears in the sequencing data of a study of T cell responses to AZD1222 COVID-19 vaccine. V lost 0 bases and J lost 5; bases outside the gene matches: 5. CDR3 length: 15 amino acids. CDR1 SGHTS and CDR2 YDEGEE come from the germline V gene. Method: immunoSEQ multiplex PCR; TCRdb's copy keeps in-frame clones and lacks some. The sample lists about 130,000 clones, 84% occurring once. The TCR sequence derives from an adult in good health. Source: peripheral blood, taken on day 0 of AZD1222 vaccination. The chain recombines TRBV5-8 with TRBJ1-5, with 7 bases fitting TRBD1. The CDR3 loop is CASSLAQGVYQPQHF. The CDR3 DNA reads TGTGCCAGCAGCTTGGCTCAGGGGGTTTATCAGCCCCAGCATTTT.